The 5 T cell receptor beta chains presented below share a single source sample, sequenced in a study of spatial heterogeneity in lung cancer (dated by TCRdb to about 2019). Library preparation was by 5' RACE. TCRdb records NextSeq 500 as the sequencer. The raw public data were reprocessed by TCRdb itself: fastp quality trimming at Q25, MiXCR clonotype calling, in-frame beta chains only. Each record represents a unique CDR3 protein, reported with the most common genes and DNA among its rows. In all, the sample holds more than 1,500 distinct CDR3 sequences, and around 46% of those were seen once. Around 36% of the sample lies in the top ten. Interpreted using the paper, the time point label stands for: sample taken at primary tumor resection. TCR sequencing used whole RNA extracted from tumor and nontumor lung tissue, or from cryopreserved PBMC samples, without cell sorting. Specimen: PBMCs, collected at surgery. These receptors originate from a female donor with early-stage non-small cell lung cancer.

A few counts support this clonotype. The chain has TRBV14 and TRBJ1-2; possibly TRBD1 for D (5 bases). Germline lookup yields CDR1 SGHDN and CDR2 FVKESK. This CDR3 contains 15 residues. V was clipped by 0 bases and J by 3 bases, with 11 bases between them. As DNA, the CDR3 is TGTGCCAGCAGCCAAGACAGGGACCAGTACTATGGCTACACCTTC. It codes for CASSQDRDQYYGYTF. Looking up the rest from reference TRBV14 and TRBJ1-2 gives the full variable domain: EAGVTQFPSHSVIEKGQTVTLRCDPISGHDNLYWYRRVMGKEIKFLLHFVKESKQDESGMPNNRFLAERTGGTYSTLKVQPAELEDSGVYFCASSQDRDQYYGYTFGSGTRLTVV.

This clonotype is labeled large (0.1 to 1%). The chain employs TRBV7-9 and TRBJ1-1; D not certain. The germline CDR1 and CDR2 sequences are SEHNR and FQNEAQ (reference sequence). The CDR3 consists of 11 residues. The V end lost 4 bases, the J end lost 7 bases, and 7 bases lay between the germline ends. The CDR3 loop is CASSSSSEAFF. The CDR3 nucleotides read TGTGCCAGCAGCTCTTCGAGTGAAGCTTTCTTT.

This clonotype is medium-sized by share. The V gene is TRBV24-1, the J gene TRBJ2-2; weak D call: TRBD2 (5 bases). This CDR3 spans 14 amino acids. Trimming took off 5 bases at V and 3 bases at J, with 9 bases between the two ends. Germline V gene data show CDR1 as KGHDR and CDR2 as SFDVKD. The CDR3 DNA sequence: TGTGCCACCAGTGCGGCGGGCTACACCGGGGAGCTGTTTTTT. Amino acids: CATSAAGYTGELFF.

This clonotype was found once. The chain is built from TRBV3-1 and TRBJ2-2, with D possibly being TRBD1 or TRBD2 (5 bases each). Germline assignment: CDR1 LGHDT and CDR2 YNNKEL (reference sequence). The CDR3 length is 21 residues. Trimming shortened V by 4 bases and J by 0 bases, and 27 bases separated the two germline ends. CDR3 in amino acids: CASSLRVHVWGLIANTGELFF. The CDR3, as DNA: TGTGCCAGCAGCCTGAGGGTCCACGTGTGGGGGTTAATCGCGAACACCGGGGAGCTGTTTTTT.

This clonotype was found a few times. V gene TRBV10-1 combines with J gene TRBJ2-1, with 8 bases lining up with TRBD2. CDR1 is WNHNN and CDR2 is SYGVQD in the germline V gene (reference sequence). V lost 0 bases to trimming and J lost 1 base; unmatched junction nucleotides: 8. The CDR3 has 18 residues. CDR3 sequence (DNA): TGCGCCAGCAGTGAGTCAGGTACTAGCGGTTCGTCCTACAATGAGCAGTTCTTC. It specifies CASSESGTSGSSYNEQFF.